The rows below give T cell receptor beta chains drawn from one sample of a study of shared clonotypes between healthy human individuals. TCRdb's copy holds only in-frame clones and misses some; the assay was immunoSEQ multiplex PCR. The sample shows around 700,000 clones, around four fifths of them seen only once. The source material was memory CD4+ T cells sorted from blood. The receptors originated from a young woman in good health. Each CDR3 is given with its conserved first and last residue. The D gene is left open where the match is weak. Clone size appears in some rows only: once, few, many, or a class for an expanded clone.

D gene	clone size	J gene	V gene	CDR3 length	CDR3 protein	CDR3 DNA
.	once	TRBJ1-1	TRBV5-4	14	CASSPGVLKTEAFF	TGTGCCAGCAGCCCAGGTGTTCTTAAGACTGAAGCTTTCTTT
.	.	TRBJ2-1	TRBV4-1	15	CASSQLAGGYYEQFF	TGCGCCAGCAGCCAATTAGCAGGAGGGTACTATGAGCAGTTCTTC
TRBD1	.	TRBJ2-2	TRBV10-1	14	CASSFQGANGELFF	TGCGCCAGCAGTTTTCAGGGGGCGAACGGGGAGCTGTTTTTT
.	.	TRBJ2-6	TRBV18	19	CASSLGLPTTTSGANVLTF	TGTGCCAGCTCACTAGGGTTGCCAACGACTACTTCTGGGGCCAACGTCCTGACTTTC
.	.	TRBJ2-7	TRBV5-6	13	CASSKDRNYEQYF	TGTGCCAGCAGCAAGGACAGAAACTACGAGCAGTACTTC
.	.	TRBJ2-3	TRBV7-2	13	CASSPRHSDTQYF	TGTGCCAGCAGCCCCCGACATTCAGATACGCAGTATTTT
.	.	TRBJ2-2	TRBV5-1	13	CASRPLAAGELFF	TGCGCCAGCAGACCGTTAGCGGCCGGGGAGCTGTTTTTT
.	.	TRBJ1-2	TRBV28	12	CASSFLSSGYTF	TGTGCCAGCAGTTTCCTCTCGAGTGGCTACACCTTC
.	many	TRBJ2-1	TRBV7-9	15	CASSPPGGGNNEQFF	TGTGCCAGCAGCCCCCCAGGAGGGGGGAACAATGAGCAGTTCTTC
.	.	TRBJ1-3	TRBV6-1	14	CASSPWGSGNTIYF	TGTGCCAGCAGCCCCTGGGGGTCTGGAAACACCATATATTTT
.	.	TRBJ2-4	TRBV15	15	CATSRDRTHGDIQYF	TGTGCCACCAGCAGAGATCGGACTCACGGAGACATTCAGTACTTC
.	.	TRBJ2-7	TRBV19	12	CASSNWRAEQYF	TGTGCCAGTAGTAACTGGAGAGCGGAGCAGTACTTC
TRBD2	.	TRBJ2-1	TRBV7-9	17	CASSPSRLAGSYNEQFF	TGTGCCAGCAGCCCATCCCGACTAGCGGGATCCTACAATGAGCAGTTCTTC
.	.	TRBJ1-5	TRBV28	13	CASNPYSNQPQHF	TGTGCCAGCAACCCATACTCGAATCAGCCCCAGCATTTT
TRBD1	few	TRBJ2-7	TRBV14	15	CASSQGGTGSAASYF	TGTGCCAGCAGCCAAGGTGGGACAGGGTCGGCTGCTTCGTACTTC
TRBD2	.	TRBJ2-7	TRBV7-8	18	CASSVGMGLAGARSEQYF	TGTGCCAGCAGCGTGGGTATGGGACTAGCGGGAGCTCGCAGCGAGCAGTACTTC
.	.	TRBJ2-1	TRBV19	14	CASSKVSTYNEQFF	TGTGCCAGTAGTAAGGTTAGCACCTACAATGAGCAGTTCTTC
TRBD2	.	TRBJ2-1	TRBV30	16	CAWSVGLVSSYNEQFF	TGTGCCTGGAGTGTAGGACTAGTTAGCTCCTACAATGAGCAGTTCTTC
.	.	TRBJ2-1	TRBV4-1	16	CASSPNVLEVVNEQFF	TGCGCCAGCAGCCCGAACGTTCTGGAAGTAGTCAATGAGCAGTTCTTC
TRBD2	few	TRBJ2-1	TRBV2	15	CASSSSGSHYNEQFF	TGTGCCAGCAGTTCTAGCGGGAGCCACTACAATGAGCAGTTCTTC
.	.	TRBJ2-7	TRBV7-2	13	CASSLEAGHRQYF	TGTGCCAGCAGCTTAGAGGCAGGGCACAGGCAGTACTTC
TRBD1	.	TRBJ2-1	TRBV4-2	16	CASSQDLTGGSGEQFF	TGTGCCAGCAGCCAAGATCTGACAGGGGGCTCGGGTGAGCAGTTCTTC